This is a list of T cell receptor beta chains from one sample in a study of naive CD8 T cells in extremely preterm neonates. Assay: immunoSEQ multiplex PCR; the TCRdb copy retains only in-frame clones and omits some. The sample gives 20,000 to 30,000 clones, approximately 89% of which show up once; approximately 1% is in the top ten. The sample taken for sequencing was naive CD8+ T cells from cord blood. The receptors derive from a boy who was born preterm. CDR3s include the opening cysteine and the closing phenylalanine or tryptophan. The order of the fields is V gene, clone size, J gene, D gene, CDR3 protein, CDR3 DNA. D genes are given only for firm matches. Size tells how often a clone was seen (once, few, many) or the class of an expanded clone, and some rows leave it out.

TRBV6-5,few,TRBJ2-7,NA,CASSYGQTYEQYF,TGTGCCAGCAGTTACGGACAAACCTACGAGCAGTACTTC
TRBV5-1,NA,TRBJ2-2,TRBD1,CASSFTGGTGELFF,TGCGCCAGCAGCTTTACAGGGGGCACCGGGGAGCTGTTTTTT
TRBV27,NA,TRBJ2-7,NA,CASSLGKTYEQYF,TGTGCCAGCAGTTTAGGAAAAACCTACGAGCAGTACTTC
TRBV7-9,NA,TRBJ1-6,NA,CANSLVTLNSPLHF,TGTGCCAACAGCTTAGTAACCCTCAATTCACCCCTCCACTTT
TRBV12-5,NA,TRBJ2-3,TRBD2,CASGFGLAGGTDTQYF,TGTGCTAGTGGTTTTGGCCTAGCGGGGGGCACAGATACGCAGTATTTT
TRBV30,NA,TRBJ2-7,NA,CAWSRDFSYEQYF,TGTGCCTGGAGCCGGGACTTCTCCTACGAGCAGTACTTC
TRBV4-1,NA,TRBJ2-2,TRBD2,CASSLGAGAPTGELFF,TGCGCCAGCAGCCTCGGAGCGGGGGCCCCAACCGGGGAGCTGTTTTTT
TRBV29-1,NA,TRBJ2-7,NA,CSVAVGGSYEQYF,TGCAGCGTTGCAGTAGGGGGGAGCTACGAGCAGTACTTC
TRBV9,NA,TRBJ2-1,NA,CASSVAGTSYNEQFF,TGTGCCAGCAGCGTAGCTGGGACCTCCTACAATGAGCAGTTCTTC
TRBV30,NA,TRBJ1-5,TRBD1,CAWSVAGGQPQHF,TGTGCCTGGAGTGTAGCAGGGGGTCAGCCCCAGCATTTT
TRBV21-1,NA,TRBJ2-7,NA,CASSKVPRAYEQYF,TGTGCCAGCAGCAAGGTCCCCAGGGCGTACGAGCAGTACTTC
TRBV2,NA,TRBJ1-2,NA,CASSDPYGYTF,TGTGCCAGCAGTGATCCCTATGGCTACACCTTC
TRBV11-3,NA,TRBJ1-6,NA,CASSLDTYNSPLHF,TGTGCCAGCAGCTTAGACACCTATAATTCACCCCTCCACTTT
TRBV6-5,NA,TRBJ1-4,TRBD1,CASSYRQGAEKLFF,TGTGCCAGCAGTTACAGACAGGGGGCTGAAAAACTGTTTTTT
TRBV5-6,once,TRBJ2-2,NA,CASSPGHTGELFF,TGCGCCAGCAGCCCAGGACACACCGGGGAGCTGTTTTTT
TRBV6-5,NA,TRBJ2-3,TRBD2,CASSWLAGGSDTQYF,TGTGCCAGCAGTTGGCTAGCGGGGGGGTCAGATACGCAGTATTTT
TRBV20-1,NA,TRBJ1-1,NA,CSAQNTEAFF,TGCAGTGCACAGAACACTGAAGCTTTCTTT
TRBV21-1,NA,TRBJ2-6,NA,CASRLAGGSGANVLTF,TGTGCCAGCAGACTAGCGGGGGGCTCTGGGGCCAACGTCCTGACTTTC
TRBV4-3,NA,TRBJ2-5,TRBD1,CASSQGRTGGGETQYF,TGCGCCAGCAGCCAAGGTCGGACAGGGGGAGGGGAGACCCAGTACTTC
TRBV28,NA,TRBJ2-7,NA,CASSLGYEQYF,TGTGCCAGCAGTTTAGGGTACGAGCAGTACTTC
TRBV29-1,NA,TRBJ1-1,NA,CSVEDNTEAFF,TGCAGCGTTGAAGACAACACTGAAGCTTTCTTT
TRBV5-4,NA,TRBJ1-1,TRBD1,CASSLTGGNTEAFF,TGTGCCAGCAGCTTGACAGGGGGGAACACTGAAGCTTTCTTT